In its sample, the clone carrying this T cell receptor (beta chain) was seen a few times. Authors' methods: Researchers report that nucleated cell counts were estimated from reference gene primer amplification. Assay: immunoSEQ multiplex PCR; the TCRdb copy retains only in-frame clones and omits some. That table gives V, J and clone size, and the DNA gave D and trimming. The sample yields more than 45,000 clones, approximately 86% seen once. The CDR3 loop spans 19 amino acids. The sample comes from a study of blood T cell repertoires in COVID-19. For the study at large: Specimens from acute and convalescent COVID-19 originated in the United States, Italy and Spain. T cells, B-cell-depleted T cells, or PBMCs provided the cDNA or gDNA that served as material.

This receptor was obtained from a human donor with active COVID-19. The donor label of this sample is uncertain. Sequenced material: peripheral blood. V gene TRBV21-1 combines with J gene TRBJ1-2; the tabulated D call, TRBD1, remains unverified against the DNA. TRBV21-1 is a known pseudogene. For the CDR3, the DNA is TGTGCCAGCAGCGCTAAGGGAGCTGGGGGCAGGGATCAGCCCTATGGCTACACCTTC. Translation gives CASSAKGAGGRDQPYGYTF.